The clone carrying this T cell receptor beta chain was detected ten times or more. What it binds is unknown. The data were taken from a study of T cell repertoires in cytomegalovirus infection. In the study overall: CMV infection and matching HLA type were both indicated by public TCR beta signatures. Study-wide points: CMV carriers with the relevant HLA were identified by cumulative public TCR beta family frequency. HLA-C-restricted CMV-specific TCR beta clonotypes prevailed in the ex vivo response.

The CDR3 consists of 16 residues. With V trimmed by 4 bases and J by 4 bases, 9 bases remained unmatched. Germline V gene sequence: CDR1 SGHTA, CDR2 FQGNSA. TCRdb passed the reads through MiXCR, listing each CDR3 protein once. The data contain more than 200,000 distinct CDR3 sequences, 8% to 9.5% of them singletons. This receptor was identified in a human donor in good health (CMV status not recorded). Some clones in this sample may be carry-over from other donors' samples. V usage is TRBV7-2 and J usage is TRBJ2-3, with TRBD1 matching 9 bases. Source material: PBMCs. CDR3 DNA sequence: TGTGCCAGCAGCTCCCACAGGACAGGGGTACCAGATACGCAGTATTTT. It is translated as CASSSHRTGVPDTQYF.